The 31 T cell receptor beta chains below were found in one sample sequenced in a study of CD8 T cell repertoires and HIV-1 epitope variants. These receptors have no known antigen. The method was immunoSEQ multiplex PCR; TCRdb's version includes in-frame clones alone and lacks a portion of them. The data show 4,000 to 5,500 clones, approximately 66% seen once. Sequenced sample: cultured CD8+ T cells derived from PBMCs. These receptors originate from a male donor with HIV.

The V gene is TRBV28, the J gene TRBJ2-7, with 11 bases lining up with TRBD2. The ends lost 2 bases at V and 3 bases at J; junction bases unmatched: 3. This CDR3 contains 15 residues. Germline V gives CDR1 MDHEN, CDR2 SYDVKM. In nucleotides, the CDR3 is TGTGCCAGCAGTTTACTAGCGGGGGGTCTCTACGAGCAGTACTTC. Residues: CASSLLAGGLYEQYF.

The J gene is TRBJ2-5, the V gene TRBV5-8; 8 bases agree with TRBD2. V shed 0 bases, J shed 3 bases, and the junction held 7 bases outside the gene matches. Germline CDR1 SGHTS, CDR2 YDEGEE. The CDR3 extends over 16 amino acids. The CDR3 region has the DNA TGTGCCAGCAGCTTGGGATCCGGGACTAGGGAAGAGACCCAGTACTTC. Translation gives CASSLGSGTREETQYF.

The chain couples TRBV5-6 to TRBJ2-5; TRBD1 is a possible D gene (5 bases). V was pared by 2 bases and J by 7 bases, with 9 bases between. CDR1 is SGHDT and CDR2 is YYEEEE in the germline V gene. The length of the CDR3 is 12 residues. In DNA form, the CDR3 reads TGTGCCAGCAGCTTTTACAGGTTGACCCAGTACTTC. Translated, it gives CASSFYRLTQYF. Full variable domain (rest looked up from reference TRBV5-6 and TRBJ2-5): DAGVTQSPTHLIKTRGQQVTLRCSPKSGHDTVSWYQQALGQGPQFIFQYYEEEERQRGNFPDRFSGHQFPNYSSELNVNALLLGDSALYLCASSFYRLTQYFGPGTRLLVL.

This clone was detected a few times. J is TRBJ1-6 and V is TRBV7-9, with 8 bases identical to TRBD1. The CDR3 is 16 amino acids. The J segment lost 2 bases and the V segment lost 3 bases, leaving 3 bases of the junction unmatched. Germline V CDR1 and CDR2: SEHNR, FQNEAQ (reference sequence). The DNA for the CDR3 is TGTGCCAGCAGCTTGGACAGGGTAGCCTATAATTCACCCCTCCACTTT. Amino acid sequence: CASSLDRVAYNSPLHF.

This clone appeared a single time. The chain carries TRBV5-1 and TRBJ2-7, with D unresolved. Germline V gene sequence: CDR1 SGHRS, CDR2 YFSETQ. The V end was cut by 0 bases, the J end by 0 bases, with 7 bases between. This CDR3 is built from 14 residues. CDR3 amino acids: CASSLVGSSYEQYF. In nucleotides, the CDR3 is TGCGCCAGCAGCTTGGTGGGGTCCTCCTACGAGCAGTACTTC. Full variable domain (rest looked up from reference TRBV5-1 and TRBJ2-7): KAGVTQTPRYLIKTRGQQVTLSCSPISGHRSVSWYQQTPGQGLQFLFEYFSETQRNKGNFPGRFSGRQFSNSRSEMNVSTLELGDSALYLCASSLVGSSYEQYFGPGTRLTVT.

In DNA form, the CDR3 reads TGTGCCAGCAGCTTAGAGGCCCGAGGCAACGAGCAGTACTTC. Translation: CASSLEARGNEQYF. The rearrangement uses TRBV7-2 and TRBJ2-7; D is unclear. Trimming removed 1 base from V and 5 bases from J, with 12 bases in between. The CDR3 runs to 14 residues. CDR1 and CDR2 (germline): SGHTA, FQGNSA.

The chain uses TRBV4-3 and TRBJ2-7; D may match TRBD1 or TRBD2 (5 bases each). The CDR3 extends over 18 amino acids. The V and J ends lost 3 bases and 3 bases respectively, with 24 bases between them. CDR1 and CDR2 from the germline V gene are LGHNA and YSLEER. The CDR3 region is CASSQHLTSGQGNYEQYF. The DNA for the CDR3 is TGCGCCAGCAGCCAGCATTTGACCTCGGGGCAGGGAAACTACGAGCAGTACTTC.

This clone was counted a single time. The chain uses TRBV27 and TRBJ2-2, with D possibly TRBD2 on 6 matching bases. Deletions cut 0 bases from V and 0 bases from J, with 11 bases between. The germline CDR1 and CDR2 sequences are MNHEY and SMNVEV (reference sequence). The CDR3 contains 17 residues. The CDR3 region is CASSLSRGNANTGELFF. The CDR3 nucleotides read TGTGCCAGCAGTTTATCGCGGGGAAACGCGAACACCGGGGAGCTGTTTTTT.

The table lists this clone with a few counts. The chain recombines TRBV27 with TRBJ2-7; either TRBD1 or TRBD2 may fit D (7 bases each). Germline loops: CDR1 MNHEY, CDR2 SMNVEV (reference sequence). This CDR3 spans 15 amino acids. V lost 7 bases and J 3 bases, leaving 19 bases between the germline ends. The CDR3 DNA sequence: TGTGCCAGCACTCCTGGGGGGGACAGCAACTACGAGCAGTACTTC. This encodes CASTPGGDSNYEQYF.

The V and J genes are TRBV19 and TRBJ1-6; D is unresolved. Germline lookup yields CDR1 LNHDA and CDR2 SQIVND (reference sequence). V was pared by 1 base and J by 7 bases, with 8 bases between. The CDR3 length is 14 residues. CDR3 coding DNA: TGTGCCAGTAGTATAGGACAAGACAATTCACCCCTCCACTTT. Its protein is CASSIGQDNSPLHF. Full variable domain (outside the CDR3, taken from reference TRBV19 and TRBJ1-6): DGGITQSPKYLFRKEGQNVTLSCEQNLNHDAMYWYRQDPGQGLRLIYYSQIVNDFQKGDIAEGYSVSREKKESFPLTVTSAQKNPTAFYLCASSIGQDNSPLHFGNGTRLTVT.

The genes are TRBV6-6 and TRBJ2-5, with TRBD2 identical over 12 bases. From germline, CDR1 is MNHNY and CDR2 SVGAGI (reference sequence). There are 16 residues in the CDR3. V lost 3 bases, J lost 7 bases, and 9 bases stayed unmatched. The CDR3 here is CASSYLAGGDKRTQYF. The DNA of the CDR3 is TGTGCCAGCAGTTATCTAGCGGGGGGGGACAAAAGGACCCAGTACTTC.

This clone was observed a few times. The chain recombines TRBV7-8 with TRBJ2-7; 13 bases map to TRBD2. The CDR3 loop spans 15 amino acids. J lost 4 bases, V lost 5 bases, and 5 bases had no gene match. CDR1 and CDR2 from the germline V gene are SGHVS and FQNEAQ. CDR3 DNA sequence: TGTGCCAGCAGCACCGGACTAGCGGGAGCTTACGAGCAGTACTTC. This translates into CASSTGLAGAYEQYF.

The chain uses TRBV7-9 and TRBJ2-7; TRBD2 is a possible D gene (6 bases). CDR1 is SEHNR and CDR2 is FQNEAQ in the germline V gene (reference sequence). V lost 3 bases to trimming and J lost 5 bases, with 8 bases between them. The CDR3 contains 12 residues. The CDR3, as DNA: TGTGCCAGCAGCTTCAGGGAGGACGAGCAGTACTTC. This gives the protein CASSFREDEQYF. The whole variable domain, remainder taken from reference TRBV7-9 and TRBJ2-7, is DTGVSQNPRHKITKRGQNVTFRCDPISEHNRLYWYRQTLGQGPEFLTYFQNEAQLEKSRLLSDRFSAERPKGSFSTLEIQRTEQGDSAMYLCASSFREDEQYFGPGTRLTVT.

The V gene is TRBV5-6, the J gene TRBJ1-2, with no clear D. CDR3 size: 13 residues. Trimming shortened V by 0 bases and J by 4 bases, and 7 bases separated the two germline ends. The germline V gene encodes CDR1 SGHDT and CDR2 YYEEEE. CDR3 in amino acids: CASSLGELYGYTF. CDR3 coding DNA: TGTGCCAGCAGCTTGGGGGAGCTCTATGGCTACACCTTC. Combining the CDR3 with reference TRBV5-6 and TRBJ1-2 gives the whole variable domain DAGVTQSPTHLIKTRGQQVTLRCSPKSGHDTVSWYQQALGQGPQFIFQYYEEEERQRGNFPDRFSGHQFPNYSSELNVNALLLGDSALYLCASSLGELYGYTFGSGTRLTVV.

The rearrangement links TRBV19 to TRBJ1-1; no clear D. The CDR3 extends over 13 amino acids. V lost 2 bases, J lost 2 bases, and 6 bases lay in between. Germline-derived CDR1 and CDR2 are LNHDA and SQIVND (reference sequence). Here the CDR3 DNA reads TGTGCCAGTAGTATATCCCCTAACACTGAAGCTTTCTTT. It encodes CASSISPNTEAFF.

This chain links TRBV27 with TRBJ2-1; 7 bases align to TRBD2. CDR1 and CDR2 from the germline V gene are MNHEY and SMNVEV (reference sequence). The J segment lost 6 bases and the V segment lost 7 bases, leaving 12 bases of the junction unmatched. This CDR3 is 15 amino acids long. CDR3 sequence reads: CASNRGGRLSNEQFF. The CDR3 DNA sequence: TGTGCCAGCAATAGGGGAGGGAGACTGTCCAATGAGCAGTTCTTC.

V and J are TRBV5-6 and TRBJ1-4; D ambiguous. The V gene's germline CDR1 is SGHDT and CDR2 YYEEEE. V lost 0 bases and J 6 bases, leaving 9 bases between the germline ends. CDR3 size: 14 residues. Written as DNA, the CDR3 is TGTGCCAGCAGCTTGGAAGAGGTTGATGAAAAACTGTTTTTT. Its translation: CASSLEEVDEKLFF. Looking up the rest from reference TRBV5-6 and TRBJ1-4 gives the full variable domain: DAGVTQSPTHLIKTRGQQVTLRCSPKSGHDTVSWYQQALGQGPQFIFQYYEEEERQRGNFPDRFSGHQFPNYSSELNVNALLLGDSALYLCASSLEEVDEKLFFGSGTQLSVL.

This clone has just a few counts. This chain links TRBV6-5 with TRBJ2-1; D not resolved. The ends were cut back, 7 bases at V and 6 bases at J, with 10 bases in the middle. Germline loops: CDR1 MNHEY, CDR2 SVGAGI. The CDR3 contains 12 residues. The CDR3 sequence is CASITESNEQFF. The CDR3 nucleotides are TGTGCCAGCATTACAGAAAGCAATGAGCAGTTCTTC.

This clone occurred once. V usage is TRBV13 and J usage is TRBJ2-3; 13 bases map to TRBD2. CDR1 and CDR2 from the germline V gene are PRHDT and FYEKMQ (reference sequence). This CDR3 contains 21 residues. The ends lost 0 bases at V and 0 bases at J; junction bases unmatched: 12. The CDR3: CASSLGPLGTSGESSTDTQYF. The DNA of the CDR3 is TGTGCCAGCAGCTTAGGACCACTAGGGACTAGCGGGGAATCTAGCACAGATACGCAGTATTTT.

The gene calls are TRBV14 and TRBJ2-1; 10 bases map to TRBD2. The CDR3 sequence is 16 residues long. Trimming took 1 base from V and 7 from J; bases not matched to a gene: 7. The V gene's germline CDR1 is SGHDN and CDR2 FVKESK. The DNA of the CDR3 is TGTGCCAGCAGCCAAGGGGTCCTAGCGGGAGTAAATGAGCAGTTCTTC. Translation: CASSQGVLAGVNEQFF.

This sequence joins TRBV21-1 and TRBJ2-7. TRBV21-1 is deemed a pseudogene. The CDR3 is 17 residues long. The CDR3 loop reads CASSKEEPAMVGNEQYF. The CDR3 coding sequence is TGTGCCAGCAGCAAAGAAGAACCCGCCATGGTAGGGAACGAGCAGTACTTC.

The chain has TRBV19 and TRBJ1-5; D gene uncertain. The ends were cut back, 4 bases at V and 1 base at J, with 8 bases in the middle. CDR1 and CDR2 from the germline V gene are LNHDA and SQIVND (reference sequence). This CDR3 spans 14 amino acids. CDR3 residues: CASSTARSNQPQHF. The CDR3 region has the DNA TGTGCCAGTAGTACGGCAAGGAGCAATCAGCCCCAGCATTTT.

The J gene is TRBJ1-1, the V gene TRBV6-6, with D unclear. Trimming shortened V by 1 base and J by 0 bases, and 6 bases separated the two germline ends. The CDR3 length is 14 residues. CDR1 and CDR2 (germline): MNHNY, SVGAGI (reference sequence). DNA for the CDR3: TGTGCCAGCAGTTACTTGGATATGAACACTGAAGCTTTCTTT. This encodes CASSYLDMNTEAFF.

The chain uses TRBV27 and TRBJ2-5; 13 bases match TRBD2. The CDR3 totals 20 residues. Trimming removed 5 bases from V and 3 bases from J; junction bases left unmatched: 18. CDR1 is MNHEY and CDR2 is SMNVEV in the germline V gene (reference sequence). CDR3: CASSPKRPGLAGPTKETQYF. CDR3 bases: TGTGCCAGCAGTCCGAAGAGACCGGGACTAGCGGGACCAACAAAAGAGACCCAGTACTTC.

V and J are TRBV28 and TRBJ1-4; 8 bases are a match to TRBD1. The CDR3 has 16 residues. The J segment lost 8 bases and the V segment lost 6 bases, leaving 14 bases of the junction unmatched. Germline V lookup: CDR1 MDHEN, CDR2 SYDVKM. The CDR3 is CASSLDREDVTEKLFF. CDR3 DNA sequence: TGTGCCAGCAGCCTGGACAGGGAAGATGTGACGGAAAAACTGTTTTTT.

The rearrangement uses TRBV19 and TRBJ1-2; D perhaps matches TRBD1 (5 bases). Between the trimmed V and J ends, which lost 2 bases and 3 bases, there was a span of 13 bases. This CDR3 has 15 residues. Germline V gene sequence: CDR1 LNHDA, CDR2 SQIVND (reference sequence). The DNA for the CDR3 is TGTGCCAGTAGTATAAGCGGGGGACGCTACTATGGCTACACCTTC. Translated: CASSISGGRYYGYTF.

In DNA form, the CDR3 reads TGTGCCAGCGTAGATGCTAGCGGGACCTACAATGAGCAGTTCTTC. Translating it yields CASVDASGTYNEQFF. The V call is TRBV2, the J call TRBJ2-1; the match to TRBD2 covers 9 bases. The J segment lost 2 bases and the V segment lost 8 bases, leaving 7 bases of the junction unmatched. Germline loops: CDR1 SNHLY, CDR2 FYNNEI. The length of the CDR3 is 15 residues.

V is TRBV5-4 and J is TRBJ2-1; 11 bases align to TRBD2. Germline CDR1 is SGHNT and CDR2 is YYREEE (reference sequence). The length of the CDR3 is 14 residues. V was pared by 7 bases and J by 8 bases, with 8 bases of the junction left unmatched. As DNA, the CDR3 is TGTGCCAGCTACACTAGCGGGGGATTTTATGAGCAGTTCTTC. Its translation is CASYTSGGFYEQFF.

This chain connects TRBV5-5 to TRBJ1-1; 7 nucleotides align to TRBD1. With V trimmed by 4 bases and J by 1 base, 4 bases remained unmatched. CDR3 size: 14 residues. From germline, CDR1 is SGHKS and CDR2 YYEKEE (reference sequence). CDR3 in amino acids: CASSLWTGNTEAFF. For the CDR3, the DNA is TGTGCCAGCAGCCTTTGGACAGGGAACACTGAAGCTTTCTTT.

This clone occurred once. Here the CDR3 DNA reads TGTGCCAGCAGTTACTCGAATGGTCCCTACGAGCAGTACTTC. Its translation is CASSYSNGPYEQYF. The chain uses TRBV6-6 and TRBJ2-7; D not certain. The CDR3 runs to 14 residues. Between the trimmed V and J ends, which lost 0 bases and 2 bases, there was a span of 8 bases. Germline values: CDR1 MNHNY, CDR2 SVGAGI (reference sequence).

This clone was detected only a few times. The chain combines TRBV28 with TRBJ1-5; TRBD1 might be the D (5 bases). Per germline, CDR1 MDHEN and CDR2 SYDVKM. This CDR3 contains 15 residues. Trimming left V 6 bases short and J 3 bases short, with 15 bases between. CDR3 in amino acids: CASSPEGTFNQPQHF. The CDR3 DNA sequence: TGTGCCAGCAGCCCAGAGGGGACCTTCAATCAGCCCCAGCATTTT.